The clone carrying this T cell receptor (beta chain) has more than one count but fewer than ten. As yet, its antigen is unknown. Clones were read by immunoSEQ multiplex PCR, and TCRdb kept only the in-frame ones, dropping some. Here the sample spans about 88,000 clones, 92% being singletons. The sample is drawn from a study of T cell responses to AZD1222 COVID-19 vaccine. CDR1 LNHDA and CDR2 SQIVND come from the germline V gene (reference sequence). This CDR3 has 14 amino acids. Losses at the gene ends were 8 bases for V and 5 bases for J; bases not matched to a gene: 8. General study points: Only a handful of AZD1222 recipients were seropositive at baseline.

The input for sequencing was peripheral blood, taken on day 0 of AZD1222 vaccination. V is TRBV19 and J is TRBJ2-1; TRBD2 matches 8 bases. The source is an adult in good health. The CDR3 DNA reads TGTGCCAGTGATGCGGGAGGTTACAACAATGAGCAGTTCTTC. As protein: CASDAGGYNNEQFF.